The rows below give T cell receptor beta chains drawn from one sample of a study of shared clonotypes between healthy human individuals. Produced via immunoSEQ multiplex PCR; TCRdb's table is partial and in-frame only. The sample lists approximately 2,300,000 clones, less than 95% occurring once. Material: naive CD4+ T cells from PBMCs. These receptors originate from a man in his late teens or twenties in good health. Some clones in this sample may be carry-over from other donors' samples. The CDR3 runs from the conserved cysteine through the conserved F or W. The D gene is left open where the match is weak. Clone size, where shown, is once, few, many, or a class for clones that have expanded.

CDR3nt: TGTGCCAGCACCCCCCTAGCGGGACGCCCAGATACGCAGTATTTT
CDR3aa: CASTPLAGRPDTQYF
len: 15
d_gene: TRBD2
j_gene: TRBJ2-3
v_gene: TRBV7-2
abundance: NA

CDR3nt: TGTGCCAGCAGCTTGGCGGGGGGGCAGAACACTGAAGCTTTCTTT
CDR3aa: CASSLAGGQNTEAFF
len: 15
d_gene: NA
j_gene: TRBJ1-1
v_gene: TRBV5-5
abundance: NA

CDR3nt: TGTGCCAGCAGTGCCGGGACTAGCGGGACCGAGCAGTACTTC
CDR3aa: CASSAGTSGTEQYF
len: 14
d_gene: TRBD2
j_gene: TRBJ2-7
v_gene: TRBV9
abundance: NA

CDR3nt: TGCGCCAGCAGCCTGGGGGCTTCTCTTCAGGGGACGCAGTATTTT
CDR3aa: CASSLGASLQGTQYF
len: 15
d_gene: NA
j_gene: TRBJ2-3
v_gene: TRBV5-1
abundance: NA

CDR3nt: TGTGCCAGCAGCGCCTCCGGGGACCCAAGATGGGAGACCCAGTACTTC
CDR3aa: CASSASGDPRWETQYF
len: 16
d_gene: NA
j_gene: TRBJ2-5
v_gene: TRBV9
abundance: NA

CDR3nt: TGCGCCAGCAGTGGGTGGCTCGGAAGGGGCCTCCCGGCAGGAGAGACCCAGTACTTC
CDR3aa: CASSGWLGRGLPAGETQYF
len: 19
d_gene: NA
j_gene: TRBJ2-5
v_gene: TRBV10-2
abundance: NA

CDR3nt: TGTGCCAGCAGAAGGCGGGGGGCGAGCACAGATACGCAGTATTTT
CDR3aa: CASRRRGASTDTQYF
len: 15
d_gene: TRBD2
j_gene: TRBJ2-3
v_gene: TRBV2
abundance: NA

CDR3nt: TGTGCCAGCACCCCTAGGGCAGGGGCTGGTGATTCACCCCTCCACTTT
CDR3aa: CASTPRAGAGDSPLHF
len: 16
d_gene: NA
j_gene: TRBJ1-6
v_gene: TRBV7-9
abundance: NA

CDR3nt: TGCGCCAGCAGCCAAGTCGGGCAGATCGGGCCCCAGCATTTT
CDR3aa: CASSQVGQIGPQHF
len: 14
d_gene: NA
j_gene: TRBJ1-5
v_gene: TRBV4-1
abundance: NA

CDR3nt: TGTGCCAGCAGCCCCGGCCTCGCGGACCGACCCTACGAGCAGTACTTC
CDR3aa: CASSPGLADRPYEQYF
len: 16
d_gene: NA
j_gene: TRBJ2-7
v_gene: TRBV11-1
abundance: NA

CDR3nt: TGTGCCAGCAGTCTCTCCAGTAACAGGGAGGCCCACGAGCAGTACTTC
CDR3aa: CASSLSSNREAHEQYF
len: 16
d_gene: NA
j_gene: TRBJ2-7
v_gene: TRBV27
abundance: NA

CDR3nt: TGTGCCAGCAGCTTATCAACTAGCTCCAATGAGCAGTTCTTC
CDR3aa: CASSLSTSSNEQFF
len: 14
d_gene: NA
j_gene: TRBJ2-1
v_gene: TRBV11-3
abundance: once

CDR3nt: TGTGCCAGCAGTGAATACGGTGACTCCTACGAGCAGTACTTC
CDR3aa: CASSEYGDSYEQYF
len: 14
d_gene: NA
j_gene: TRBJ2-7
v_gene: TRBV6-1
abundance: NA

CDR3nt: TGTGCCAGCAGCTTCGACATCAACACTGAAGCTTTCTTT
CDR3aa: CASSFDINTEAFF
len: 13
d_gene: NA
j_gene: TRBJ1-1
v_gene: TRBV7-6
abundance: once

CDR3nt: TGTGCCAGCAGGTTTACAGGGCATTCCTACAATGAGCAGTTCTTC
CDR3aa: CASRFTGHSYNEQFF
len: 15
d_gene: NA
j_gene: TRBJ2-1
v_gene: TRBV28
abundance: NA

CDR3nt: TGTGCCAGCAGCCAAGAGAGTCCGGGACAGGCATCTGGGGCCAACGTCCTGACTTTC
CDR3aa: CASSQESPGQASGANVLTF
len: 19
d_gene: TRBD1
j_gene: TRBJ2-6
v_gene: TRBV4-2
abundance: NA

CDR3nt: TGTGCCAGCAGCTCCGGGAACTATCAAAGAGGCTACACCTTC
CDR3aa: CASSSGNYQRGYTF
len: 14
d_gene: NA
j_gene: TRBJ1-2
v_gene: TRBV7-3
abundance: once

CDR3nt: TGTGCCAGAAGCTTATATTCCGGACATCTCCACGAGCAGTACTTC
CDR3aa: CARSLYSGHLHEQYF
len: 15
d_gene: NA
j_gene: TRBJ2-7
v_gene: TRBV5-3
abundance: NA

CDR3nt: TGTGCCAGTAGCCGACTAGCGGGAGGCAATGAGCAGTTCTTC
CDR3aa: CASSRLAGGNEQFF
len: 14
d_gene: TRBD2
j_gene: TRBJ2-1
v_gene: TRBV19
abundance: NA

CDR3nt: TGTGCCAGCAGCGGGAGGGCCAATGAGCAGTTCTTC
CDR3aa: CASSGRANEQFF
len: 12
d_gene: TRBD2
j_gene: TRBJ2-1
v_gene: TRBV25-1
abundance: NA

CDR3nt: TGTGCCTGGAGTTACGGCTCCCACGGAAATTCACCCCTCCACTTT
CDR3aa: CAWSYGSHGNSPLHF
len: 15
d_gene: NA
j_gene: TRBJ1-6
v_gene: TRBV30
abundance: NA

CDR3nt: TGTGCCAGCAGCGTAGCTGACGGGCTAGCGGACCAAGAGACCCAGTACTTC
CDR3aa: CASSVADGLADQETQYF
len: 17
d_gene: TRBD2
j_gene: TRBJ2-5
v_gene: TRBV9
abundance: NA

CDR3nt: TGTGCCAGCAGTCTCGGGACAGCCGGTGCTACTGAAGCTTTCTTT
CDR3aa: CASSLGTAGATEAFF
len: 15
d_gene: TRBD1
j_gene: TRBJ1-1
v_gene: TRBV28
abundance: NA

CDR3nt: TGTGCCATCAGTGAGCGGGGTGGCATCTACGAGCAGTACTTC
CDR3aa: CAISERGGIYEQYF
len: 14
d_gene: NA
j_gene: TRBJ2-7
v_gene: TRBV10-3
abundance: NA

CDR3nt: TGTGCCAGCAGCCCGAGGGGGCGCCGTTGGACTGAAGCTTTCTTT
CDR3aa: CASSPRGRRWTEAFF
len: 15
d_gene: TRBD1
j_gene: TRBJ1-1
v_gene: TRBV9
abundance: NA

CDR3nt: TGTGCCAGCTCACCACCGTCACACTACAATGAGCAGTTCTTC
CDR3aa: CASSPPSHYNEQFF
len: 14
d_gene: NA
j_gene: TRBJ2-1
v_gene: TRBV18
abundance: NA

CDR3nt: TGTGCCAGTAGTATAGGCACAGATACGCAGTATTTT
CDR3aa: CASSIGTDTQYF
len: 12
d_gene: NA
j_gene: TRBJ2-3
v_gene: TRBV19
abundance: few

CDR3nt: TGTGCCAGCAGCCGACAGGTTAACTATGGCTACACCTTC
CDR3aa: CASSRQVNYGYTF
len: 13
d_gene: NA
j_gene: TRBJ1-2
v_gene: TRBV7-9
abundance: NA

CDR3nt: TGTGCCAGCAGCCAACAGACTGAGAACACTGAAGCTTTCTTT
CDR3aa: CASSQQTENTEAFF
len: 14
d_gene: NA
j_gene: TRBJ1-1
v_gene: TRBV6-5
abundance: NA

CDR3nt: TGTGCCAGCAGTTCAATTCCCCGAGCGGGGACACACAATGAGCAGTTCTTC
CDR3aa: CASSSIPRAGTHNEQFF
len: 17
d_gene: NA
j_gene: TRBJ2-1
v_gene: TRBV28
abundance: once

CDR3nt: TGCAGCGCGGGGGAACAGCACCAAGAGACCCAGTACTTC
CDR3aa: CSAGEQHQETQYF
len: 13
d_gene: NA
j_gene: TRBJ2-5
v_gene: TRBV29-1
abundance: once

CDR3nt: TGTGCCAGCAGACTAGCTTCCTTATTCGGCGCCAAAAACATTCAGTACTTC
CDR3aa: CASRLASLFGAKNIQYF
len: 17
d_gene: NA
j_gene: TRBJ2-4
v_gene: TRBV28
abundance: NA

CDR3nt: TGTGCCAGCAGCCCCCCGGGACTAGCGGTTCCGGATACGCAGTATTTT
CDR3aa: CASSPPGLAVPDTQYF
len: 16
d_gene: TRBD2
j_gene: TRBJ2-3
v_gene: TRBV7-9
abundance: NA

CDR3nt: TGTGCCAGCAGCTTCTCCCCGGACAGGGTGAACGAGCAGTACTTC
CDR3aa: CASSFSPDRVNEQYF
len: 15
d_gene: TRBD1
j_gene: TRBJ2-7
v_gene: TRBV11-2
abundance: NA

CDR3nt: TGTGCCAGCAGTCAAGGGGGGTTCTTTTCCGGTGGCTACACCTTC
CDR3aa: CASSQGGFFSGGYTF
len: 15
d_gene: NA
j_gene: TRBJ1-2
v_gene: TRBV28
abundance: NA

CDR3nt: TGTGCCAGTACAGGGTATACTGAAGCTTTCTTT
CDR3aa: CASTGYTEAFF
len: 11
d_gene: NA
j_gene: TRBJ1-1
v_gene: TRBV2
abundance: NA

CDR3nt: TGTGCCAGCAGCCCGATGGGGGATGAGCAGTTCTTC
CDR3aa: CASSPMGDEQFF
len: 12
d_gene: NA
j_gene: TRBJ2-1
v_gene: TRBV28
abundance: NA

CDR3nt: TGCGCCAGCAGCCAGAGCGGGAGCGCCTACAATGAGCAGTTCTTC
CDR3aa: CASSQSGSAYNEQFF
len: 15
d_gene: TRBD2
j_gene: TRBJ2-1
v_gene: TRBV4-1
abundance: few

CDR3nt: TGCGCCAGCAGGCAGAGGGTCGGGGAGAACTACGAGCAGTACTTC
CDR3aa: CASRQRVGENYEQYF
len: 15
d_gene: NA
j_gene: TRBJ2-7
v_gene: TRBV4-3
abundance: NA

CDR3nt: TGTGCCAGCAGTGTCCCCGATATTGGAAATTCACCCCTCCACTTT
CDR3aa: CASSVPDIGNSPLHF
len: 15
d_gene: NA
j_gene: TRBJ1-6
v_gene: TRBV2
abundance: NA

CDR3nt: TGTGCCAGCACACGCGTAGACCCAGCCGGCGAGCAGTACTTC
CDR3aa: CASTRVDPAGEQYF
len: 14
d_gene: NA
j_gene: TRBJ2-7
v_gene: TRBV28
abundance: NA

CDR3nt: TGTGCGAGCAGAGACAGGGGTCTGGAGCAGTACTTC
CDR3aa: CASRDRGLEQYF
len: 12
d_gene: TRBD1
j_gene: TRBJ2-7
v_gene: TRBV2
abundance: NA

CDR3nt: TGTGCCAGCAGCTGGGGGGTTATTCTGAGCGAGCAGTACTTC
CDR3aa: CASSWGVILSEQYF
len: 14
d_gene: NA
j_gene: TRBJ2-7
v_gene: TRBV7-8
abundance: few

CDR3nt: TGTGCCAGCAGTTCTTACAGCCGTCCGCAGTACTTC
CDR3aa: CASSSYSRPQYF
len: 12
d_gene: NA
j_gene: TRBJ2-7
v_gene: TRBV6-1
abundance: NA

CDR3nt: TGTGCCAGTAGTATCCGGCTAGCGGCTTACACAGATACGCAGTATTTT
CDR3aa: CASSIRLAAYTDTQYF
len: 16
d_gene: TRBD2
j_gene: TRBJ2-3
v_gene: TRBV19
abundance: NA

CDR3nt: TGCGCCAGCAGCCCCAACGTCATCACCTTCAGCTTCCAAGAGACCCAGTACTTC
CDR3aa: CASSPNVITFSFQETQYF
len: 18
d_gene: NA
j_gene: TRBJ2-5
v_gene: TRBV5-1
abundance: NA

CDR3nt: TGTGCCAGCAGTGAAGAGGCACAGTCCTACAATGAGCAGTTCTTC
CDR3aa: CASSEEAQSYNEQFF
len: 15
d_gene: NA
j_gene: TRBJ2-1
v_gene: TRBV6-1
abundance: NA

CDR3nt: TGTGCCAGCAGTCCCCCCGGGACGGTCTCTGGAAACACCATATATTTT
CDR3aa: CASSPPGTVSGNTIYF
len: 16
d_gene: NA
j_gene: TRBJ1-3
v_gene: TRBV28
abundance: NA

CDR3nt: TGTGCCAGCAGCTTCAGGGGGCAGGACACTGAAGCTTTCTTT
CDR3aa: CASSFRGQDTEAFF
len: 14
d_gene: TRBD1
j_gene: TRBJ1-1
v_gene: TRBV7-3
abundance: NA

CDR3nt: TGTGCCACCTCCGGCTCCTACGAGCAGTACTTC
CDR3aa: CATSGSYEQYF
len: 11
d_gene: NA
j_gene: TRBJ2-7
v_gene: TRBV10-3
abundance: NA

CDR3nt: TGTGCCAGCAGCGGGACTAGCGGAGCGGGAACCGGGGAGCTGTTTTTT
CDR3aa: CASSGTSGAGTGELFF
len: 16
d_gene: TRBD2
j_gene: TRBJ2-2
v_gene: TRBV5-4
abundance: NA

CDR3nt: TGTGCCAGCAGCTTAGCATCCAGGGTCGGGAAGTTCTTC
CDR3aa: CASSLASRVGKFF
len: 13
d_gene: NA
j_gene: TRBJ2-1
v_gene: TRBV7-9
abundance: NA

CDR3nt: TGTGCCAGCAGCTTCAGGGTGGCTAGCGGGATTCGTACAGATACGCAGTATTTT
CDR3aa: CASSFRVASGIRTDTQYF
len: 18
d_gene: TRBD2
j_gene: TRBJ2-3
v_gene: TRBV13
abundance: NA

CDR3nt: TGCAGCGTTGAAGATCGGGTCGGGAGGAGGGGCGAGCAGTACTTC
CDR3aa: CSVEDRVGRRGEQYF
len: 15
d_gene: TRBD2
j_gene: TRBJ2-7
v_gene: TRBV29-1
abundance: NA